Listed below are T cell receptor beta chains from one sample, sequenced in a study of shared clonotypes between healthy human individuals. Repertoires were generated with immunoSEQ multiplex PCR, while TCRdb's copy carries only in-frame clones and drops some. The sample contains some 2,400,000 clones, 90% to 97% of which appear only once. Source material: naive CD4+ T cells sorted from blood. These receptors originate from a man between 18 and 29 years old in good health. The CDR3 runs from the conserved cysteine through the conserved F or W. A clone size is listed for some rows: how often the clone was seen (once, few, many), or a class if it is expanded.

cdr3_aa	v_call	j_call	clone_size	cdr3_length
CASSLGYTF	TRBV6-4	TRBJ1-2	-	9
CASSFQGNTIYF	TRBV11-2	TRBJ1-3	-	12
CASSPGSYEQYF	TRBV7-9	TRBJ2-7	-	12
CASSSTGPYSGNTIYF	TRBV7-3	TRBJ1-3	-	16
CASSVASGTLKNEQFF	TRBV9	TRBJ2-1	-	16
CAWSTKRQVQETQYF	TRBV30	TRBJ2-5	-	15
CATSRDGTGELFF	TRBV15	TRBJ2-2	-	13
CASSQDSGFGSGYTF	TRBV4-3	TRBJ1-2	-	15
CASSTRTGVFGNEKLFF	TRBV19	TRBJ1-4	-	17
CAWSFRRSSYEQYF	TRBV30	TRBJ2-7	-	14
CASRAAGGTGEAFF	TRBV6-6	TRBJ1-1	-	14
CASSLAAIAGSTDTQYF	TRBV7-2	TRBJ2-3	once	17
CASSEAGWAEWFF	TRBV6-1	TRBJ2-1	-	13
CATSRPDRDRSSGANVLTF	TRBV15	TRBJ2-6	-	19
CASSGEGQGANTQYF	TRBV2	TRBJ2-3	-	15
CASSLRLAGRWETQYF	TRBV7-6	TRBJ2-5	-	16
CASSYGSMDRGYGYTF	TRBV6-6	TRBJ1-2	-	16
CASSPPAPPEAFF	TRBV28	TRBJ1-1	-	13
CASSNEGASNQPQHF	TRBV6-5	TRBJ1-5	few	15
CASSNNRNTEAFF	TRBV10-2	TRBJ1-1	-	13
CASSPTGQYYEQYF	TRBV28	TRBJ2-7	once	14
CASSTIPGPADYGYTF	TRBV27	TRBJ1-2	-	16
CASSVFQAGGYTF	TRBV2	TRBJ1-2	once	13
CASSPLTGGFYEQYF	TRBV18	TRBJ2-7	-	15
CASSYGQGAALREEDTQYF	TRBV27	TRBJ2-3	-	19
CASSLSARTSSYEQYF	TRBV5-4	TRBJ2-7	-	16
CASSAVRNEQFF	TRBV7-6	TRBJ2-1	once	12
CASSLTALNTEAFF	TRBV5-5	TRBJ1-1	-	14
CASKTTDTQYF	TRBV6-6	TRBJ2-3	-	11
CASSIGREVNTEAFF	TRBV27	TRBJ1-1	-	15
CASSTGDRSAVQYF	TRBV19	TRBJ2-7	-	14
CASSLGLAGFSDTQYF	TRBV2	TRBJ2-3	once	16
CASSLGGARDPDTQYF	TRBV11-3	TRBJ2-3	-	16
CASEDRGFNEQFF	TRBV6-1	TRBJ2-1	-	13
CASSSAGTSSYNEQFF	TRBV13	TRBJ2-1	-	16
CASTAQGYEQYF	TRBV6-1	TRBJ2-7	-	12
CASSLTQGAKLTEAFF	TRBV7-6	TRBJ1-1	-	16
CAIRGVNEQYF	TRBV10-3	TRBJ2-7	-	11
CASSSQGVDYGYTF	TRBV18	TRBJ1-2	-	14
CASSLGFGTGTDYGYTF	TRBV5-4	TRBJ1-2	-	17
CAISDGATNEKLFF	TRBV10-3	TRBJ1-4	-	14
CASSSTTSGDTGELFF	TRBV5-1	TRBJ2-2	few	16
CASSPSTGFNQPQHF	TRBV10-2	TRBJ1-5	-	15
CASSLTSGPGNTIYF	TRBV27	TRBJ1-3	-	15
CSVSGQFQETQYF	TRBV29-1	TRBJ2-5	-	13
CASSPITGAPQYF	TRBV4-1	TRBJ2-5	-	13
CSADSYNEQFF	TRBV20-1	TRBJ2-1	few	11
CASSDTSGRATDTQYF	TRBV5-1	TRBJ2-3	-	16
CASSPNFGTDGRSPLHF	TRBV7-2	TRBJ1-6	-	17
CASSQMTSAHNEQFF	TRBV4-1	TRBJ2-1	-	15
CASSPGAILTGSYEQYF	TRBV14	TRBJ2-7	-	17
CASSKDRVNTEAFF	TRBV7-9	TRBJ1-1	once	14
CASSHPPGVKYNEQFF	TRBV4-3	TRBJ2-1	-	16
CASSQFQTGQGAEASPLHF	TRBV4-1	TRBJ1-6	-	19
CASSREGRKDNEKLFF	TRBV7-9	TRBJ1-4	-	16
CASSLAGPGELFF	TRBV11-2	TRBJ2-2	once	13
CASSAQDIGYTF	TRBV11-2	TRBJ1-2	-	12
CATPSITDTQYF	TRBV2	TRBJ2-3	-	12
CASTVTGGGTEAFF	TRBV5-6	TRBJ1-1	-	14
CASSLPKDTQYF	TRBV5-4	TRBJ2-3	once	12